This paragraph reports one T cell receptor (beta chain). The target antigen is unknown. This specimen belongs to a study of T cell responses to AZD1222 COVID-19 vaccine. Regarding the study as a whole: Clonal diversity was possibly underestimated, and the donors were mostly white British, with more females. Seropositivity was recorded at baseline in only 6 or 7 AZD1222 recipients. Researchers report vaccine-associated CD4 TCRs spanning spike, with dominance at 160-218 and 743-854. No repertoire was sampled before or during the peak T cell response, only after it.

This CDR3 contains 14 residues. The germline gives CDR1 SGHRS, CDR2 YFSETQ. The junction had 6 bases not matched to a gene; V was cut back by 1 base and J by 6 bases. Produced via immunoSEQ multiplex PCR; TCRdb's table is partial and in-frame only. This table has some 200,000 clones, about 89% appearing once. The chain recombines TRBV5-1 with TRBJ1-2; 7 nucleotides match TRBD1. The clonotype was recovered from an adult who received the AZD1222 COVID-19 vaccine. Sequenced here: peripheral blood, sampled 28 days after the second AZD1222 dose. The chain's CDR3 is CASSLYQGGDGYTF. Here the CDR3 DNA reads TGCGCCAGCAGCTTGTATCAGGGGGGTGATGGCTACACCTTC. Variable domain in full (rest from reference TRBV5-1 and TRBJ1-2): KAGVTQTPRYLIKTRGQQVTLSCSPISGHRSVSWYQQTPGQGLQFLFEYFSETQRNKGNFPGRFSGRQFSNSRSEMNVSTLELGDSALYLCASSLYQGGDGYTFGSGTRLTVV.